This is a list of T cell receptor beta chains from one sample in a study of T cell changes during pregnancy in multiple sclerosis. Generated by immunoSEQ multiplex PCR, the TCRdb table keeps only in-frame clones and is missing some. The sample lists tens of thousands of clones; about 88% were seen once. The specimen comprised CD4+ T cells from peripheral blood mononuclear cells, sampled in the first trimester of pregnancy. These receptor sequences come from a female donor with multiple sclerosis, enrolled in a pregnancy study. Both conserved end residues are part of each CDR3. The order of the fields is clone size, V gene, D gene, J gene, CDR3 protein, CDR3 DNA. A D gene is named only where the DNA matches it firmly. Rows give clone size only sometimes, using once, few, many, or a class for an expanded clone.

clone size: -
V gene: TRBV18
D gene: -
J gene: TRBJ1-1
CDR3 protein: CASSPGEGEFTEAFF
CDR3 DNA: TGTGCCAGCTCACCCGGTGAGGGGGAGTTCACTGAAGCTTTCTTT

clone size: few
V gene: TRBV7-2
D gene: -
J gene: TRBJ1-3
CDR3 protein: CASSLSRVSGNTIYF
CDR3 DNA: TGTGCCAGCAGCTTGTCCAGGGTCTCTGGAAACACCATATATTTT

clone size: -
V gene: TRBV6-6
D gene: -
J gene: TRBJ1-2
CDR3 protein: CASSYGTDYGYTF
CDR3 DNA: TGTGCCAGCAGTTATGGTACTGACTATGGCTACACCTTC

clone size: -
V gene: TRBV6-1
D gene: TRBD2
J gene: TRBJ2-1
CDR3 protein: CASKPGLAGVEQFF
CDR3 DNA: TGTGCCAGCAAGCCGGGACTAGCGGGAGTGGAGCAGTTCTTC

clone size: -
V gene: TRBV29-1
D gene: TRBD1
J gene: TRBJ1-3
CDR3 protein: CSVWDRGNTIYF
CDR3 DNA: TGCAGCGTTTGGGACAGGGGAAACACCATATATTTT

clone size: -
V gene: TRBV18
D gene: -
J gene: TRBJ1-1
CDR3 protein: CASSNDKNTEAFF
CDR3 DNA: TGTGCCAGCTCAAACGACAAGAACACTGAAGCTTTCTTT

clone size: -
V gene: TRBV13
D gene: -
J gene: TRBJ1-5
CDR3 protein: CASSLRDQPQHF
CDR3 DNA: TGTGCCAGCAGCTTACGAGATCAGCCCCAGCATTTT

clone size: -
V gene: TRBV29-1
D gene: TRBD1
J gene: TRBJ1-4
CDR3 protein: CSADRGDEKLFF
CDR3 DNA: TGCAGCGCCGACAGGGGGGACGAAAAACTGTTTTTT

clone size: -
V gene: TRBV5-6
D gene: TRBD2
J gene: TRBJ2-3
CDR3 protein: CASSLGSGVDTQYF
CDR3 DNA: TGTGCCAGCAGCTTGGGTAGCGGGGTGGATACGCAGTATTTT

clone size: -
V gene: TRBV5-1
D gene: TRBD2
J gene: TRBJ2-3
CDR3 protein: CASSFGGTDTQYF
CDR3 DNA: TGCGCCAGCAGCTTCGGGGGGACAGATACGCAGTATTTT

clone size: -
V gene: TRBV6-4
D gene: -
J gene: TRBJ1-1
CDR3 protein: CASSAGGGNTEAFF
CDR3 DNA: TGTGCCAGCAGTGCTGGCGGAGGGAACACTGAAGCTTTCTTT